This T cell receptor (beta chain) emerged from a study of blood T cells in healthy people across ages (dated by TCRdb to 2015 to 2017). About the study as a whole: In model experiments, template switching captured roughly one uniquely barcoded TCR beta cDNA molecule for every two T cells. The donors were divided into four age groups: young (average around 15 years), middle-aged (about 40), aged (under 70) and long-lived (roughly 82). To track age-related changes in TCR beta repertoire diversity, the study relied on deep sequencing normalized with unique cDNA molecular identifiers. The study analyzed two additional independent replicas of 1 million unique cDNA reads from the same blood draw for two donors, one aged 18 to 30 and one aged 80 or older.

As concerns this clonotype: Its recognized antigen is unknown. Per-base quality was not reported, and no clone a single base away is much larger than it.

Library construction relied on 5' RACE. Instrument on record: Illumina HiSeq 2500. A second about 7 to 11 cycle PCR used a sample-barcoded 5' primer and a J-beta primer mix. A template-switch 5' adaptor carrying 12 random nucleotides introduced a unique molecular identifier onto each TCR beta cDNA molecule. Each sample yielded at least 3 million CDR3-containing paired-end reads. The Mint cDNA synthesis kit, primed by a TRBC-specific oligonucleotide, was used to synthesize first-strand cDNA from all RNA. Following uracil-DNA glycosylase treatment, all cDNA underwent a first 18-cycle PCR with the universal primers M1SS and BC2_uni_R. The paper's data handling went like this. Each sample was normalized by randomly selecting 1 million high-quality reads, each carrying a distinct molecular identifier. Reads with shared molecular identifiers were discarded instead of being binned into consensus sequences. MiTCR, set to a Q25 quality threshold and the strictest error-elimination algorithm, was used for CDR3 identification, clonotype clustering and error correction. A nonparametric unseen species model using Euler transformation provided a lower-bound estimate of total TCR beta diversity. TCRdb trimmed public reads at Q25 via fastp, called clones via MiXCR and kept in-frame beta chains. Each CDR3 protein gets just one entry, which takes the most common genes and DNA from the rows behind it. The V and J calls here are based on TCRdb, not the publication. The sample data list 500,000 to 550,000 distinct CDR3 sequences, and around 24% of these were observed just once. The ten largest clones add up to roughly 9.4% of the sample.

General study outcomes and caveats: The CMV infection status of donors was not known, potentially confounding age-related changes in expanded clonotypes. Compared with the aged group, the long-lived group had more naive CD4+ T cells, fewer expanded clones and increased TCR diversity, suggesting age selection. As age increased, observed TCR beta diversity per million T cells dropped in a roughly linear way, and a significant reduction was already evident by age roughly 40. Because profiling used bulk unsorted PBMCs, naive and antigen-experienced compartments could not be compared conclusively. There was a strong correlation between observed TCR beta diversity and the percentage of naive T cells measured by flow cytometry. Estimates of total diversity based on one million sequenced T cells were regarded as lower bounds and as underestimates.

Donors were about 36 systemically healthy Caucasian individuals from Russia aged roughly 6 to 100 years. Each donor gave around 9.9 milliliters of peripheral blood, collected into EDTA-treated Vacutainer tubes. Ficoll-Paque density-gradient centrifugation was used to isolate PBMCs, with at least 6 million obtained per sample. Total RNA was extracted from PBMCs with Trizol reagent, with at least 6 micrograms obtained per sample. For every donor, flow cytometry on a PBMC aliquot measured the percentage of naive CD45RAhigh/CD27high T cells. The CDR3 starts with the cysteine, ends with the phenylalanine, and has 15 residues. Solely the CDR3 DNA is kept, with 45 bases framed from the first base. Sequences MNHEY (CDR1) and SMNVEV (CDR2) are obtained from the germline V gene (reference sequence). The sample also formed part of further work on T cells of mothers and their children. The second study, in turn, reports: Donors were nine systemically healthy Caucasian individuals: three mothers and their six children. cDNA synthesis consumed the entire amount of extracted RNA, loaded at approximately 1.6 ug RNA in each 15 ul reaction. In the second PCR, the M1S primer added sample barcodes and 2-4 random nucleotides. More than 8.5 million TCR beta CDR3 reads were obtained from each mother, and about 3 million reads were obtained from each child. Thymic selection shapes the output of TCR recombination in a similar way in related and unrelated pairs, and inherited differences have a minor effect. Normalized repertoire overlap was always found to be slightly, but never significantly, higher in related mother-child pairs than in unrelated mother-child pairs. With a sensitivity of 90 to 100 clones per million clonotypes, no persistent microchimeric T cell clones were detected. The study used deep NGS to compare TCR beta repertoires of mothers and children, seeking features distinguishing related mother-child pairs from unrelated individuals. Mothers averaged about 40 +/- 4 years of age and children averaged approximately 12 +/- 4 years. After adapters were ligated using NEBNext reagents, the libraries underwent 100+100 nt paired-end sequencing on an Illumina HiSeq 2000. To avoid cross-contamination, the mother libraries and the child libraries were prepared a month apart and sequenced in separate runs. Between about 500,000 and 2,300,000 distinct TCR beta clonotypes were identified per donor. Naive TCR beta clonotypes were estimated from low-frequency clonotypes matched to each donor's FACS-determined naive share, without sorting.

This sequence originates from a boy aged 5-17 years in good health. Sequenced material: blood. The chain uses TRBV27 and TRBJ2-5; 10 central nucleotides agree with TRBD2. The J call may be incorrect, as the DNA end agrees better with TRBJ2-1. The CDR3 has the sequence CASKGGAGGPNEQFF. The bases read TGTGCCAGTAAGGGGGGAGCGGGAGGGCCCAATGAGCAGTTCTTC.